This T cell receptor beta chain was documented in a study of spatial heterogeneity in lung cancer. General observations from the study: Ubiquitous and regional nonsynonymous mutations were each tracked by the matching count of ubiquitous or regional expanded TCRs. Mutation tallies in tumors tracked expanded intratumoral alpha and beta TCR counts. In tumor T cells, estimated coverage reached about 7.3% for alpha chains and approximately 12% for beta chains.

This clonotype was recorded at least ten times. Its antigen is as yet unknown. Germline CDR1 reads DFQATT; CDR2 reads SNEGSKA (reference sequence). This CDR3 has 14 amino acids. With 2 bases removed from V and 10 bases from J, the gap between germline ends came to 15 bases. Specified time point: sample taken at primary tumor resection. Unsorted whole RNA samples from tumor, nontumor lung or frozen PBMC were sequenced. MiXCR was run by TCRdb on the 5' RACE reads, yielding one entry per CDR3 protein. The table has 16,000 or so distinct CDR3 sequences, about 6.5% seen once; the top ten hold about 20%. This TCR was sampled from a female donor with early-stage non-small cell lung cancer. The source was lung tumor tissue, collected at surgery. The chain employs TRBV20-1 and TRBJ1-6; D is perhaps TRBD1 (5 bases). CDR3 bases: TGCAGTGCTAGACGAGACAGAAGGCCCTCACCCCTCCACTTT. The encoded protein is CSARRDRRPSPLHF.